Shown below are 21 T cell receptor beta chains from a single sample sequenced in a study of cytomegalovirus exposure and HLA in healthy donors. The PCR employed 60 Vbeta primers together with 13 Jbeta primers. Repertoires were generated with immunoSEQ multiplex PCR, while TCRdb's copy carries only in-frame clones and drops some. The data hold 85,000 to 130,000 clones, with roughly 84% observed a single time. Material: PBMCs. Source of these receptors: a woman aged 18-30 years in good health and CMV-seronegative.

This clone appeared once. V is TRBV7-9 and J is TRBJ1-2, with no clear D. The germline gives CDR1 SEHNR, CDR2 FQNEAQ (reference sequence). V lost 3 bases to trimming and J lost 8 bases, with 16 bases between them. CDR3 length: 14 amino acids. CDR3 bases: TGTGCCAGCAGCTTCCGGGAGAAAGCCATGGGCTACACCTTC. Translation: CASSFREKAMGYTF.

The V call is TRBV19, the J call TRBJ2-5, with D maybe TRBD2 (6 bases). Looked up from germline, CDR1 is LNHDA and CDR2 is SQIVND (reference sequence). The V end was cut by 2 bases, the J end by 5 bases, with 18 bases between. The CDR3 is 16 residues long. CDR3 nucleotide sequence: TGTGCCAGTAGTATACTGCTCGGGAGCAGTAAGGAGACCCAGTACTTC. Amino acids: CASSILLGSSKETQYF.

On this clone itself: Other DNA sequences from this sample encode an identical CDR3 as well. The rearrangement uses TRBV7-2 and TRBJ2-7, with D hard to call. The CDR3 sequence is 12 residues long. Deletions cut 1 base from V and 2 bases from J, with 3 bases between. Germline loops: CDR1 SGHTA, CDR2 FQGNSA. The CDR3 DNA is TGTGCCAGCAGCTTAGGAGCCTACGAGCAGTACTTC. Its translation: CASSLGAYEQYF.

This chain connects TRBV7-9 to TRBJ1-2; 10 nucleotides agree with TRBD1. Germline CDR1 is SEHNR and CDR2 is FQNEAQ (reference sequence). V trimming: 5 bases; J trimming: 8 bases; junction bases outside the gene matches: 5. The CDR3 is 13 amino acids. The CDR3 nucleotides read TGTGCCAGCAGCCTCGACAGGGGGCGAGGCTACACCTTC. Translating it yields CASSLDRGRGYTF.

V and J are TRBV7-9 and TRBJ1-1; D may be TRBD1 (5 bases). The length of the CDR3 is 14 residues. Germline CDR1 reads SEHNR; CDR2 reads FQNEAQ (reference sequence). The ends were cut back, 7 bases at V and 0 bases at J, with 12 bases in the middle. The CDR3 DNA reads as TGTGCCAGCACAACACAGGTTATGAACACTGAAGCTTTCTTT. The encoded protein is CASTTQVMNTEAFF.

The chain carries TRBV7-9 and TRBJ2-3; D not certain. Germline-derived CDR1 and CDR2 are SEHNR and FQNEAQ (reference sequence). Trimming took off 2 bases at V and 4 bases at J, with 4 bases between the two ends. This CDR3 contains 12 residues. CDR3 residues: CASSLNSDTQYF. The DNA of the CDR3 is TGTGCCAGCAGCTTAAACTCAGATACGCAGTATTTT.

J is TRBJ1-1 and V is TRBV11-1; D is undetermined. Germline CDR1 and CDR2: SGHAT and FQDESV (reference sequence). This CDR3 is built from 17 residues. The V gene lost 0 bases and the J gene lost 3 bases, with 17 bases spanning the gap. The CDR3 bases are TGTGCCAGCAGCTTAGCTTATACGGGGAAGAGGGACACTGAAGCTTTCTTT. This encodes CASSLAYTGKRDTEAFF.

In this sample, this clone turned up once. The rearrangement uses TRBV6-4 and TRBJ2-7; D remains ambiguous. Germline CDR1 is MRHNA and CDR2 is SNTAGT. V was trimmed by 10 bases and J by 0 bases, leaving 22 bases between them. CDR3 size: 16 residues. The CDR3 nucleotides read TGTGCCACCAGACACAGTCCATGCTATCGCTCCTACGAGCAGTACTTC. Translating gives CATRHSPCYRSYEQYF.

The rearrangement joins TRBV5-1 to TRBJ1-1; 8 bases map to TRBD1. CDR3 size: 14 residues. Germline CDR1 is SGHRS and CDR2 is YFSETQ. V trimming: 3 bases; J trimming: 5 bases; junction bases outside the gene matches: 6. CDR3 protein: CASSYGTGVTEAFF. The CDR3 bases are TGCGCCAGCAGCTACGGGACAGGAGTGACTGAAGCTTTCTTT.

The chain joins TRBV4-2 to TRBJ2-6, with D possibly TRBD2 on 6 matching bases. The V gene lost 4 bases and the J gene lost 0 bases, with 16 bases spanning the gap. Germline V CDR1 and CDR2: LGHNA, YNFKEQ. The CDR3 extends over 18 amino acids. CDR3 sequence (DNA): TGTGCCAGCAGCCGGGAAGCGCCCGGGGGCTCTGGGGCCAACGTCCTGACTTTC. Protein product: CASSREAPGGSGANVLTF.

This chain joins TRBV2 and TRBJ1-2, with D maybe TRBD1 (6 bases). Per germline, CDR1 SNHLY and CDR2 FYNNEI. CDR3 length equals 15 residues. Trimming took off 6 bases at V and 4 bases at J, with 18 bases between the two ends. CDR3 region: CASSATPGGAYGYTF. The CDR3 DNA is TGTGCCAGCAGCGCGACGCCCGGGGGGGCCTATGGCTACACCTTC.

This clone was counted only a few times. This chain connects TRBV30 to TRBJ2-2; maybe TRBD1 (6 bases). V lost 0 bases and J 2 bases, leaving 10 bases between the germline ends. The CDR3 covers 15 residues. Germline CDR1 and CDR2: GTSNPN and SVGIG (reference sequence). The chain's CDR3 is CAWSVGTRNTGELFF. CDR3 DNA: TGTGCCTGGAGTGTTGGGACACGAAACACCGGGGAGCTGTTTTTT.

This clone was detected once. The CDR3 DNA is TGTGCCACCTTACCCCTAGCAGGGGGCACAGATACGCAGTATTTT. Translating it yields CATLPLAGGTDTQYF. This rearrangement joins TRBV18 to TRBJ2-3; possibly TRBD1 for D (6 bases). This CDR3 comprises 15 residues. The V end was cut by 10 bases, the J end by 1 base, with 18 bases between. The germline V gene has CDR1 KGHSH and CDR2 LQKENI.

CDR3 region: CASSPLTGATDTQYF. Written as DNA, the CDR3 is TGTGCCAGCAGTCCCCTCACAGGGGCCACAGATACGCAGTATTTT. The gene calls are TRBV2 and TRBJ2-3, with 7 positions matching TRBD1. The CDR3 covers 15 residues. Germline lookup yields CDR1 SNHLY and CDR2 FYNNEI. Trimming took 5 bases from V and 2 from J; bases not matched to a gene: 7.

Here the CDR3 reads CASRSSGSYNEQFF. CDR3 nucleotide sequence: TGTGCCAGCAGAAGTAGCGGGTCCTACAATGAGCAGTTCTTC. This rearrangement joins TRBV7-2 to TRBJ2-1; 7 bases are shared with TRBD2. Unmatched junction bases numbered 3, after V lost 6 bases and J lost 1 base. The length of the CDR3 is 14 residues. CDR1 and CDR2 from the germline V gene are SGHTA and FQGNSA.

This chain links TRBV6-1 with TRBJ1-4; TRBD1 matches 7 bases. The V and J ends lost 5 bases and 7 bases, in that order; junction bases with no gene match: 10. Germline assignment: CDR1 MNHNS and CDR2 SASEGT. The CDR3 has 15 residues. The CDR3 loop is CASSRTGVVGEKLFF. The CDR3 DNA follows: TGTGCCAGCAGTAGAACAGGGGTGGTGGGTGAAAAACTGTTTTTT.

As DNA, the CDR3 is TGTGCCAGCAGCTTAGCGGGGGCAGCCAACGAGCAGTACTTC. Translated: CASSLAGAANEQYF. The V and J genes are TRBV7-9 and TRBJ2-5, with a weak D call TRBD1 (6 bases). The J call is in doubt because the DNA end fits TRBJ2-7 better. Germline CDR1 and CDR2: SEHNR and FQNEAQ (reference sequence). This CDR3 region has 14 residues.

The CDR3 reads CSVEKLGGAFDEQYF. DNA for the CDR3: TGCAGCGTTGAGAAGTTAGGGGGGGCGTTCGACGAGCAGTACTTC. V is TRBV29-1 and J is TRBJ2-7, with D perhaps TRBD2 (7 bases). Trimming took 3 bases from V and 5 from J, leaving 20 bases between them. CDR1 and CDR2 (germline): SQVTM, ANQGSEA. This CDR3 region has 15 residues.

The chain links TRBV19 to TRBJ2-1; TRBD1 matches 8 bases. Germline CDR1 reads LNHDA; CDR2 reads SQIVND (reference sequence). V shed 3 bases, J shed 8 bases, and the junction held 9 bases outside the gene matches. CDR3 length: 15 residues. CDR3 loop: CASSIQAGGRHEQFF. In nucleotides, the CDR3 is TGTGCCAGTAGTATCCAGGCAGGGGGCAGGCATGAGCAGTTCTTC.

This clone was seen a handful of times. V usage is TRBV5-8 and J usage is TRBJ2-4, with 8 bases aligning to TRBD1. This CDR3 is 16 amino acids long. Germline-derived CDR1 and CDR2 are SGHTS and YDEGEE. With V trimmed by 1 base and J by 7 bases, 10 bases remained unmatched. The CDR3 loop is CASSLLGQAGGNIQYF. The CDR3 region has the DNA TGTGCCAGCAGCTTGTTGGGACAGGCCGGGGGTAACATTCAGTACTTC.

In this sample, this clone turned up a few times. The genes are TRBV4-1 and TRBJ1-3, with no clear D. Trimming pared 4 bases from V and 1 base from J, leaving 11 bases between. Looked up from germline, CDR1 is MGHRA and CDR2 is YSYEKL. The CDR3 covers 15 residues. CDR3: CASSPKRVSGNTIYF. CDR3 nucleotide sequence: TGCGCCAGCAGCCCTAAGAGAGTTTCTGGAAACACCATATATTTT.